Sequencing of this T cell receptor (beta chain) was carried out in a study of blood T cell repertoires in COVID-19. For the study at large: T cells, B-cell-depleted T cells, or PBMCs provided the cDNA or gDNA that served as material.

The CDR3 loop spans 14 amino acids. CDR1 GTSNPN and CDR2 SVGIG come from the germline V gene (reference sequence). J gave up 5 bases and V 4 bases, and 9 bases lay outside the gene matches. Per the original data handling: Estimation of nucleated cell counts was performed using reference gene primer amplification. Here immunoSEQ multiplex PCR was the method, and the copy in TCRdb shows in-frame clones only, minus some. V and J calls plus clone size are reproduced from that table; the DNA served to infer D and trimming. The sample carries under 300,000 clones, around four fifths recorded once. The sequencing input was peripheral blood. V gene TRBV30 combines with J gene TRBJ1-1, with 8 bases matching TRBD1. The sequence came from a woman in her sixties or seventies with active or convalescent COVID-19. The CDR3 sequence: CAWIIRTGSTEAFF. As DNA, the CDR3 is TGTGCCTGGATTATTAGGACAGGGTCGACTGAAGCTTTCTTT.